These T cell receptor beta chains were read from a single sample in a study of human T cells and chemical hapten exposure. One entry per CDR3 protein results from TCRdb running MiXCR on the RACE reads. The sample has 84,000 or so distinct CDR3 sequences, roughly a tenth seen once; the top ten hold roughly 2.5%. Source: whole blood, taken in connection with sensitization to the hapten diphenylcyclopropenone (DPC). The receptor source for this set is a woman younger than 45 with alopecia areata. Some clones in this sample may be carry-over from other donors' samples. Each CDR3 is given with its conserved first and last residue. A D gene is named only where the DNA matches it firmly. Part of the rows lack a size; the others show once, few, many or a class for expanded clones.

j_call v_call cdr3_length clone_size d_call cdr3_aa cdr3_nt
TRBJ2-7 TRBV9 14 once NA CASSVGSTAYEQYF TGTGCCAGCAGCGTAGGTTCTACAGCCTACGAGCAGTACTTC
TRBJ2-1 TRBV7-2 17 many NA CASSSPPVVAGYNEQFF TGTGCCAGCAGCTCCCCCCCGGTTGTGGCTGGCTACAATGAGCAGTTCTTC
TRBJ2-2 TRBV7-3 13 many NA CASSPSRTGELFF TGTGCCAGCAGCCCTAGCAGAACCGGGGAGCTGTTTTTT
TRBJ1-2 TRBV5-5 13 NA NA CASSEGDNYGYTF TGTGCCAGCAGTGAGGGAGATAACTATGGCTACACCTTC
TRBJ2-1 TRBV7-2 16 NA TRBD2 CASSAMGLAGGNEQFF TGTGCCAGCAGCGCGATGGGACTAGCGGGGGGGAATGAGCAGTTCTTC
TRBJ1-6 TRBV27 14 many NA CASSPSSYNSPLHF TGTGCCAGCAGCCCTAGCTCCTATAATTCACCCCTCCACTTT
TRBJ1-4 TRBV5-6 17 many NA CASSLAVRASPNEKLFF TGTGCCAGCAGCTTGGCGGTCCGGGCCAGCCCTAATGAAAAACTGTTTTTT
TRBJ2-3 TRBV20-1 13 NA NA CSAWRTGTDTQYF TGCAGTGCCTGGAGGACCGGCACAGATACGCAGTATTTT
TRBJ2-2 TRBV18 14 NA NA CASSPPRDTGELFF TGTGCCAGCTCCCCACCCCGAGACACCGGGGAGCTGTTTTTT
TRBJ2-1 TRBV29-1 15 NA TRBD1 CSVGNRGPSRHEQFF TGCAGCGTTGGAAACAGGGGACCCTCACGCCATGAGCAGTTCTTC
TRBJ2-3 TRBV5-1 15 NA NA CASSMGTGATDTQYF TGCGCCAGCAGCATGGGGACGGGGGCTACGGATACGCAGTATTTT
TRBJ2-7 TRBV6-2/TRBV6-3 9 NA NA CASKTDVPF TGTGCCAGCAAAACGGATGTTCCTTTC
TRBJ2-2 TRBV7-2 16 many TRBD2 CASSPRSGRAPGELFF TGTGCCAGCAGCCCGCGTAGCGGGAGGGCCCCCGGGGAGCTGTTTTTT
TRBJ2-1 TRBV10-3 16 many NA CASKASARGTYNEQFF TGTGCCAGCAAGGCGTCCGCGCGGGGTACCTACAATGAGCAGTTCTTC
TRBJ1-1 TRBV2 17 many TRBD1 CASSDSQGASVDTEAFF TGTGCCAGCAGTGATAGCCAGGGGGCATCAGTGGACACTGAAGCTTTCTTT
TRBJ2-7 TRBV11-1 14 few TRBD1 CASSLTGGKGEQYF TGTGCCAGCAGCTTGACAGGGGGGAAAGGCGAGCAGTACTTC
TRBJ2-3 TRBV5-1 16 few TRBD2 CASSHQAGELADTQYF TGCGCCAGCAGCCATCAAGCGGGAGAGCTGGCAGATACGCAGTATTTT
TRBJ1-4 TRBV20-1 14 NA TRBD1 CSASPDRASEKLFF TGCAGTGCTAGCCCGGACAGGGCCAGTGAAAAACTGTTTTTT
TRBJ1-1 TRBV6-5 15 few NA CASSYSRIGDTEAFF TGTGCCAGCAGTTACTCTCGGATCGGGGACACTGAAGCTTTCTTT
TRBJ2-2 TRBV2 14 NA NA CASSAGRNTGELFF TGTGCCAGCAGTGCTGGACGGAACACCGGGGAGCTGTTTTTT
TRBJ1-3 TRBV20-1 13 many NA CSASGVAGNTIYF TGCAGTGCTAGTGGGGTCGCTGGAAACACCATATATTTT
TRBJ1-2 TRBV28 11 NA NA CASNPNYGYTF TGTGCCAGCAACCCCAACTATGGCTACACCTTC
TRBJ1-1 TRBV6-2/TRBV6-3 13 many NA CASRLDRNTEAFF TGTGCCAGCAGATTGGACAGGAACACTGAAGCTTTCTTT
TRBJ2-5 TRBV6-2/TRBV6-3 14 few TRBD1 CASSSRDREETQYF TGTGCCAGCAGTTCCCGGGACAGGGAGGAGACCCAGTACTTC
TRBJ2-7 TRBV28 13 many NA CASSTTIPYEQYF TGTGCCAGCTCAACGACTATCCCATACGAGCAGTACTTC
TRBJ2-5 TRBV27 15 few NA CASSPPGRIQETQYF TGTGCCAGCAGTCCGCCGGGACGGATACAAGAGACCCAGTACTTC
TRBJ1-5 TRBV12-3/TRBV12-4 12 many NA CASSTMAQAQHF TGTGCCAGCAGCACAATGGCCCAGGCCCAGCATTTT
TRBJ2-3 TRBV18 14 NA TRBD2 CASSQAGSTDTQYF TGTGCCAGCTCACAAGCGGGGAGCACAGATACGCAGTATTTT
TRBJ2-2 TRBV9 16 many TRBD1 CASSRGQGADTGELFF TGTGCCAGCAGCAGGGGACAGGGGGCTGACACCGGGGAGCTGTTTTTT
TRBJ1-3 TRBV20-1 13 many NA CSAREGAGNTIYF TGCAGTGCTAGGGAAGGGGCCGGAAACACCATATATTTT
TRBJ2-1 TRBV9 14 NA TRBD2 CGSSVGGIRDEQFF TGTGGCAGCAGCGTGGGAGGGATAAGGGATGAGCAGTTCTTC
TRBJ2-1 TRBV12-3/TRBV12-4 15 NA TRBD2 CASSSTAGVYNEQFF TGTGCCAGCAGTTCCACGGCGGGGGTATATAATGAGCAGTTCTTC
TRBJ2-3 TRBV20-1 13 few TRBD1 CSAGTGSTDTQYF TGCAGTGCTGGGACAGGGAGCACAGATACGCAGTATTTT
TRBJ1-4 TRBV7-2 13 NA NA CASSLGLLEKLFF TGTGCCAGCAGCTTAGGTCTCCTGGAAAAACTGTTTTTT
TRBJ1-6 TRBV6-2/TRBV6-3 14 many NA CASRPGQVNSPLHF TGTGCCAGCAGACCGGGACAAGTTAATTCACCCCTCCACTTT
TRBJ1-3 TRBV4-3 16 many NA CASSPAGGVGGNTIYF TGCGCCAGCAGTCCCGCCGGAGGGGTAGGTGGAAACACCATATATTTT
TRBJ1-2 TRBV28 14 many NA CASSFLTDAYGYTF TGTGCCAGCAGTTTTCTAACAGATGCCTATGGCTACACCTTC
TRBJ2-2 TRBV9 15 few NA CASSVGGTNTGELFF TGTGCCAGCAGCGTAGGGGGAACTAACACCGGGGAGCTGTTTTTT